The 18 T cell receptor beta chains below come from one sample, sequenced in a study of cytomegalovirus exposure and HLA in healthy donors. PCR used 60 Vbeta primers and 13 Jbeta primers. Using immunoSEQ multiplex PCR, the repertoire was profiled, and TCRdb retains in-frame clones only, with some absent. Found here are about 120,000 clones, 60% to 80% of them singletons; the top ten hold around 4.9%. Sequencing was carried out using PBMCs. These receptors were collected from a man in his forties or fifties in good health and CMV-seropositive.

The CDR3 loop is CASSSTGGGPNEKLFF. In nucleotides, the CDR3 is TGCGCCAGCAGCTCCACGGGTGGGGGCCCCAATGAAAAACTGTTTTTT. The chain couples TRBV5-1 to TRBJ1-4, with D perhaps TRBD1 (6 bases). With 3 bases removed from V and 5 bases from J, the gap between germline ends came to 17 bases. The length of the CDR3 is 16 residues. Germline V gene sequence: CDR1 SGHRS, CDR2 YFSETQ.

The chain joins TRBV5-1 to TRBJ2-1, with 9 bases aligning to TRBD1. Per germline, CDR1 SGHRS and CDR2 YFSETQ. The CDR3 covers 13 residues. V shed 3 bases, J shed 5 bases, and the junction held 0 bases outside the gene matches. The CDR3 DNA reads TGCGCCAGCAGCTGGACAGGGGACAATGAGCAGTTCTTC. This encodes CASSWTGDNEQFF.

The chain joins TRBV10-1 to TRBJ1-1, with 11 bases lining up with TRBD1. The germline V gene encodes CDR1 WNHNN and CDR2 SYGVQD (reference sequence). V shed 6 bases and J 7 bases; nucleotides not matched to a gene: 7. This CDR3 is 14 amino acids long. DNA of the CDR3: TGCGCCAGCAGCACCGGGACAGGGGGAAATGAAGCTTTCTTT. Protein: CASSTGTGGNEAFF.

The CDR3 reads CATSRDRGTGELFF. The DNA of the CDR3 is TGTGCCACCAGCAGAGATCGCGGTACCGGGGAGCTGTTTTTT. J is TRBJ2-2 and V is TRBV15; D unresolved. V was shortened by 0 bases and J by 5 bases, with 7 bases between the two germline ends. The CDR3 runs to 14 residues. CDR1 and CDR2 from the germline V gene are LNHNV and YYDKDF (reference sequence).

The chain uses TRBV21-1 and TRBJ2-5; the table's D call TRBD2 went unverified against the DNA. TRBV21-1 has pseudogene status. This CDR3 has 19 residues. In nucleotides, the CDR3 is TGTGCCAGCAGCAAAAAGTGGGAAGAGAGGGTAATTCAACAAGAGACCCAGTACTTC. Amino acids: CASSKKWEERVIQQETQYF.

CDR3 DNA sequence: TGTGCCAGTAGTGCGGGACAGCCCTACGAGCAGTACTTC. Amino acids: CASSAGQPYEQYF. The chain links TRBV19 to TRBJ2-7; D is possibly TRBD1 (7 bases). From germline, CDR1 is LNHDA and CDR2 SQIVND (reference sequence). Trimming took 5 bases from V and 2 from J, leaving 10 bases between them. CDR3 length: 13 residues.

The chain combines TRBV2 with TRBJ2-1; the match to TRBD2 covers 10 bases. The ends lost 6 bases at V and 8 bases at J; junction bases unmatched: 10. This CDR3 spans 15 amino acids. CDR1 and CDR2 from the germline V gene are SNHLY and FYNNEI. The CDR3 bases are TGTGCCAGCAGGGGTGCCGGGACTAGCGTCGATGAGCAGTTCTTC. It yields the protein CASRGAGTSVDEQFF.

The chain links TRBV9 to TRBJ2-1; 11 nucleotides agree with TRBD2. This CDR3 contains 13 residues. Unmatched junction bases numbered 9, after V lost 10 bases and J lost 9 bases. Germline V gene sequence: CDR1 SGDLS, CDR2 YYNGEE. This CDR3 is CAGGRLAGTEQFF. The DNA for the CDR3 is TGTGCCGGGGGGAGACTAGCGGGAACTGAGCAGTTCTTC. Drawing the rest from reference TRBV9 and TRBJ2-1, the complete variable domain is DSGVTQTPKHLITATGQRVTLRCSPRSGDLSVYWYQQSLDQGLQFLIQYYNGEERAKGNILERFSAQQFPDLHSELNLSSLELGDSALYFCAGGRLAGTEQFFGPGTRLTVL.

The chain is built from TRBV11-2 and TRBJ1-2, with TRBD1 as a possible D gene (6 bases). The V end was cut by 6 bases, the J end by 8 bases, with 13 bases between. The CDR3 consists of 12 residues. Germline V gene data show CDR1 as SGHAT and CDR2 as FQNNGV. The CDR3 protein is CASRGAPRGYTF. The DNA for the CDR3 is TGTGCCAGCAGGGGGGCCCCTAGAGGCTACACCTTC.

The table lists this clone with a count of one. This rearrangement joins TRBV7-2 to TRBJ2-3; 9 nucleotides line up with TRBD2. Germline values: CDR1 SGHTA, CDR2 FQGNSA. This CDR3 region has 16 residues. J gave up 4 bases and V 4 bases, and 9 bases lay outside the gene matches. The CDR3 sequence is CASSSTAGGQADTQYF. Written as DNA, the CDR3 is TGTGCCAGCAGCTCAACAGCGGGAGGACAGGCAGATACGCAGTATTTT. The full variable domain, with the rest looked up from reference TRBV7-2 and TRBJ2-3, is GAGVSQSPSNKVTEKGKDVELRCDPISGHTALYWYRQSLGQGLEFLIYFQGNSAPDKSGLPSDRFSAERTGGSVSTLTIQRTQQEDSAVYLCASSSTAGGQADTQYFGPGTRLTVL.

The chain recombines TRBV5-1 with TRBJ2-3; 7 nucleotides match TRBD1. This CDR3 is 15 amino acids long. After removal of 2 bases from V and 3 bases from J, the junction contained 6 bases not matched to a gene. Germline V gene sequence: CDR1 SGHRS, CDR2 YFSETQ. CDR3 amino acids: CASSFHQGETDTQYF. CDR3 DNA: TGCGCCAGCAGCTTTCATCAGGGGGAGACAGATACGCAGTATTTT.

CDR3 protein: CASSFQAGVGKETQYF. DNA of the CDR3: TGTGCCAGCAGCTTCCAAGCGGGAGTCGGGAAAGAGACCCAGTACTTC. The chain employs TRBV5-5 and TRBJ2-5; 8 bases agree with TRBD2. The CDR3 contains 16 residues. From germline, CDR1 is SGHKS and CDR2 YYEKEE (reference sequence). Trimming removed 2 bases from V and 3 bases from J; junction bases left unmatched: 9. Full variable domain (outside the CDR3, taken from reference TRBV5-5 and TRBJ2-5): DAGVTQSPTHLIKTRGQQVTLRCSPISGHKSVSWYQQVLGQGPQFIFQYYEKEERGRGNFPDRFSARQFPNYSSELNVNALLLGDSALYLCASSFQAGVGKETQYFGPGTRLLVL.

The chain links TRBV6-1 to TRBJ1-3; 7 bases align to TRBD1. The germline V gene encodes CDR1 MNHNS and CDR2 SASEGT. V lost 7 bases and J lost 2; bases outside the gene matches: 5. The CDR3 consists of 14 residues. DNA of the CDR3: TGTGCCAGCACCCCAGGGGGGACTGGAAACACCATATATTTT. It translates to CASTPGGTGNTIYF.

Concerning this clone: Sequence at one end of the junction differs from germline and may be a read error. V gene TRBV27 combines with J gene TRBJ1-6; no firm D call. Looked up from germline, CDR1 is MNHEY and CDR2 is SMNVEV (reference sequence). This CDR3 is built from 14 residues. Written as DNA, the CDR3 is TGTGCCAGCAGTTTGATTACCTATAATTCCCCCCTCCACTTT. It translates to CASSLITYNSPLHF.

Written as DNA, the CDR3 is TGCGCCAGCAGCTTGGAGGGCCCAACTACAGGATACCGGAATGAAAAACTGTTTTTT. Amino acid sequence: CASSLEGPTTGYRNEKLFF. V gene TRBV5-1 combines with J gene TRBJ1-4, with a tentative D call TRBD1 (5 bases). The CDR3 has 19 amino acids. Germline loops: CDR1 SGHRS, CDR2 YFSETQ. The V end lost 0 bases, the J end lost 5 bases, and 23 bases lay between the germline ends.

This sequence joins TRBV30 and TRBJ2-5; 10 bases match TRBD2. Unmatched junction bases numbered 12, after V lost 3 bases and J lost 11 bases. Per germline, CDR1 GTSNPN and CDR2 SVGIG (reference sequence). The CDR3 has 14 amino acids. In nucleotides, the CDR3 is TGTGCCTGGAGGGAGCGGGGGGGGCCGCGAGAGCAGTACTTC. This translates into CAWRERGGPREQYF.

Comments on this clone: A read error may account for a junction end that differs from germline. The CDR3 sequence: CATSELSTGAGYGYTF. In nucleotides, the CDR3 is TGTGCCACCAGCGAACTCAGTACAGGGGCGGGCTATGGCTACACCTTC. The V call is TRBV11-3, the J call TRBJ1-2; TRBD1 matches 7 bases. Germline V CDR1 and CDR2: SGHNT, YENEEA. The CDR3 length is 16 residues.

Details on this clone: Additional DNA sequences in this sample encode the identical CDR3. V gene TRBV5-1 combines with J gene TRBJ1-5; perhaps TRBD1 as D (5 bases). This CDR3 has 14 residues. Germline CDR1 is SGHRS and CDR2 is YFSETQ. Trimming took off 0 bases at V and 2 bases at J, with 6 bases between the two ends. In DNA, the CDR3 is TGCGCCAGCAGCTTGGAAGGGGGCAATCAGCCCCAGCATTTT. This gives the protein CASSLEGGNQPQHF.